This T cell receptor beta chain was retrieved from a study of OX40 agonist ivuxolimab in advanced cancers. CDR3 length equals 14 residues. The V end lost 10 bases, the J end lost 4 bases, and 18 bases lay between the germline ends. The germline CDR1 and CDR2 sequences are MNHEY and SVGAGI. Here immunoSEQ multiplex PCR was the method, and the copy in TCRdb shows in-frame clones only, minus some. The repertoire includes around 61,000 clones, about four fifths of them detected once, and more than 2% sits in the top ten. The gene calls are TRBV6-5 and TRBJ2-3; no clear D. This TCR was recovered from an adult with an advanced solid tumor such as melanoma, head and neck, liver or kidney cancer. This sample comprised CD4+ or CD8+ T cells sorted from blood, obtained in a trial of the OX40 agonist ivuxolimab. The DNA of the CDR3 is TGTGCCACCCGTCGGCCCGGGCCGTCAGATACGCAGTATTTT. Translating it yields CATRRPGPSDTQYF.